This TCR beta chain came from a study of shared clonotypes between healthy human individuals (dated by TCRdb to the early 2020s). For context, the study as a whole: A few men and a couple of women, aged 18 to 49 years, made up the cohort. For each donor, CD4 naive and CD4 memory were each given three plates, CD8 naive was given two plates, and CD8 memory was given one plate. The study deeply sequenced blood TCR repertoires of five healthy adults to estimate repertoire size and the extent of clonotype sharing between individuals. To increase sequencing depth and limit assay-specific biases, TCR repertoire library preparation and sequencing were carried out by different laboratories using diverse techniques. Between about 0.85 and 10 billion PBMCs per donor were obtained by leukapheresis.

The donors were healthy, HIV-negative adults who had no recently reported acute infections or vaccinations. Every donor was a Caucasian adult living in Nashville, Tennessee, USA. CD4+ T cells were enriched by magnetic negative selection; naive cells were then positively selected on CD45RA, and the negative fraction formed the memory subset. Blood was obtained by leukapheresis, after which PBMCs were separated by Ficoll-Histopaque density gradient centrifugation and cryopreserved in liquid nitrogen vapor phase. Purity and quantity of every magnetically sorted T cell population were checked by analytical flow cytometry. Genomic DNA was isolated from each sorted fraction and quantified by UV absorbance on a Nanodrop 2000c. Comment on this clone: Its antigen is currently not known. One base away there is no much larger clone; base qualities are not given.

General conclusions and limits of the study: Sampling was restricted to blood, and TCR repertoires in tissue are likely to differ from TCR repertoires in blood. Approximately 5% of naive CD4, 3.5% of naive CD8, around 2.3% of memory CD4, and 0.4% of memory CD8 clonotypes were shared across a few donors. Naive subsets generally had larger estimated clonotype richness than memory subsets. Because the study included a small number of donors, the genetic and exposure-history diversity represented was limited. Pairwise subsampling indicated that sequencing depth was expected to affect the degree of clonotype sharing among donors. Rarefaction of sorted-subset datasets indicated incomplete sequencing despite the large sequencing depth. Compared with non-shared clonotypes, clonotypes shared by all four sorted-subset donors had higher generation probabilities.

Using the deep immunoSEQ assay, multiplex PCR amplified TCR CDR3 regions from genomic DNA. Genomic DNA extracted from each cell subset was distributed evenly over all wells of several immunoSEQ 96-well plates, and each plate served as one replicate. For sorted subsets, approximately 0.2 ug of genomic DNA, equivalent to 25,000 to 30,000 T cell genomes, went into each replicate PCR. Purified libraries were quantified with a Qubit 3.0 fluorometer, sized on a Bioanalyzer 2100, and re-quantified with the KAPA Library Quantification kit. Every immunoSEQ 96-well plate was sequenced on a dedicated single-read 150-cycle Illumina NextSeq 550 flow cell. The study's own analysis went as follows. Because the immunoSEQ output included only junctional sequences and no quality scores, the filtering could not be the same as the filtering used for full-length reads. Sequences were annotated with PyIR, a Python wrapper for IgBLAST v1.9, and V/J genes and CDR3 were assigned using IMGT germline references. Any read was removed if the V/J assignment was weak (E-value above 1e-6), the CDR3 was missing, or the read contained stop codons, out-of-frame junctions, or ambiguous translated residues. V3J clonotypes were defined as sequences sharing an identical inferred V gene, J gene, and CDR3 amino acid sequence. Percentage overlap between repertoires was computed as shared unique clonotypes divided by the size of the smaller repertoire. Three approaches were used to assess repertoire richness: RTK rarefaction, the Chao1 estimator, and Recon v2.1 estimates of unobserved clonotypes. Generation probabilities for all TCRbeta clonotypes obtained by the gDNA method from a handful of donors were computed using OLGA. This is the immuneACCESS table as TCRdb keeps it, with only in-frame sequences that have V and J called. A part of the clones is gone; compared with another copy, unresolved V genes explain less than half, and the rest is unexplained. Clone size and V and J calls were adopted from that table, with D and trimming inferred from the DNA. The sample table lists about 2.5 million clones, 85% to 95% of them with a count of one. The ten biggest clones cover about 0.36% of the sample.

From its cysteine to its phenylalanine, the CDR3 spans 16 amino acids. Just CDR3 DNA is preserved here, 48 bases in frame from base 1. Trimming leaves V shorter by 0 bases and J shorter by 1 base, with the junction holding 4 bases beyond the gene matches. Reading the germline V gene (reference sequence) gives CDR1 LNHDA and CDR2 SQIVND. Sequencing was done on a sample of naive CD4+ T cells from PBMCs. The cell subset or site label, as the study defines it: CD45RA+ positively selected. The clonotype was recovered from a man aged 18-30 years in good health. Some clones in this sample may be carry-over from other donors' samples. The chain couples TRBV19 to TRBJ2-7, with 9 central nucleotides matching TRBD1. The DNA sequence follows: TGTGCCAGTAGTATAGATGCGGGACAGGGTTCCTACGAGCAGTACTTC. Its product reads: CASSIDAGQGSYEQYF.